The 27 T cell receptor beta chains presented below share a single source sample, sequenced in a study of identical twins' blood T cells. TCRdb re-derived calls from the 5' RACE reads in MiXCR, one entry per CDR3 protein. Among 350,000 to 450,000 distinct CDR3 sequences listed, about 28% were seen once. The sample consisted of PBMCs. The receptors originated from a woman aged 18-50 years in good health.

This sequence joins TRBV10-3 and TRBJ2-1, with a possible D match to TRBD1 (6 bases). The CDR3 extends over 19 amino acids. The V end lost 4 bases, the J end lost 8 bases, and 30 bases lay between the germline ends. The germline gives CDR1 ENHRY, CDR2 SYGVKD. This chain's CDR3 is CAISGGGLPGQNRIHEQFF. The DNA for the CDR3 is TGTGCCATCAGTGGAGGGGGTCTGCCCGGCCAAAACAGAATTCATGAGCAGTTCTTC.

This chain links TRBV29-1 with TRBJ1-1; no clear D gene. The ends were cut back, 7 bases at V and 6 bases at J, with 9 bases in the middle. CDR1 is SQVTM, CDR2 ANQGSEA, per germline. The CDR3 is made up of 10 amino acids. DNA for the CDR3: TGCAGCGCCGGGGTGCCTGAAGCTTTCTTT. Its protein product is CSAGVPEAFF.

This clonotype was seen ten or more times. The rearrangement uses TRBV4-3 and TRBJ1-5; TRBD1 agrees at 8 bases. CDR3 length: 15 residues. Germline V gene sequence: CDR1 LGHNA, CDR2 YSLEER. V shed 1 base, J shed 5 bases, and the junction held 4 bases outside the gene matches. Here the CDR3 reads CASSQGQGNYQPQHF. The CDR3 DNA reads as TGCGCCAGCAGCCAAGGACAGGGGAATTATCAGCCCCAGCATTTT.

This clonotype was seen a handful of times. CDR3 in amino acids: CASSQGQGVRATEAFF. DNA for the CDR3: TGCGCCAGCAGCCAAGGCCAGGGAGTTCGGGCCACTGAAGCTTTCTTT. This chain links TRBV4-1 with TRBJ1-1, with D perhaps matching TRBD1 (5 bases). V lost 1 base and J lost 4, with 16 bases in between. This CDR3 region has 16 residues. In germline, CDR1 is MGHRA, CDR2 YSYEKL.

The sample holds a few counts of this clonotype. This rearrangement joins TRBV11-3 to TRBJ2-1; D perhaps matches TRBD2 (5 bases). The CDR3 is 13 amino acids. The V gene's germline CDR1 is SGHNT and CDR2 YENEEA. Trimming stripped 5 bases from V and 7 bases from J, with 12 bases between. The CDR3 region is CASSPTRRNEQFF. In DNA, the CDR3 is TGTGCCAGCAGCCCGACCCGGAGGAATGAGCAGTTCTTC. The complete variable domain, with remaining parts taken from reference TRBV11-3 and TRBJ2-1, reads EAGVVQSPRYKIIEKKQPVAFWCNPISGHNTLYWYLQNLGQGPELLIRYENEEAVDDSQLPKDRFSAERLKGVDSTLKIQPAELGDSAVYLCASSPTRRNEQFFGPGTRLTVL.

A few counts support this clonotype. The chain joins TRBV4-2 to TRBJ2-7; 9 nucleotides match TRBD1. V gave up 3 bases and J gave up 6 bases; unmatched junction bases: 12. This CDR3 contains 16 residues. The germline V gene has CDR1 LGHNA and CDR2 YNFKEQ. CDR3 in DNA: TGTGCCAGCAGCCAGGAATCCGGGACAGGGTCCGCCGAGCAGTACTTC. Protein: CASSQESGTGSAEQYF.

This chain links TRBV6-5 with TRBJ1-6, with D possibly being TRBD1 (5 bases). The ends were cut back, 2 bases at V and 0 bases at J, with 11 bases in the middle. There are 17 residues in the CDR3. CDR1 is MNHEY and CDR2 is SVGAGI in the germline V gene. CDR3 in DNA: TGTGCCAGCAGTTACGAGGGGACGGGCTCCTATAATTCACCCCTCCACTTT. Translated: CASSYEGTGSYNSPLHF.

J is TRBJ1-4 and V is TRBV6-1, with a weak D call TRBD1 (5 bases). V was shortened by 4 bases and J by 8 bases, with 14 bases between the two germline ends. The CDR3 is 14 amino acids. CDR1 and CDR2 from the germline V gene are MNHNS and SASEGT. As DNA, the CDR3 is TGTGCCAGCAGTGTTGAGGGAGGGGAAGAAAAACTGTTTTTT. Its translation is CASSVEGGEEKLFF.

This clonotype showed up just a few times. The CDR3 DNA reads TGTGCCAGCTCCATGGGGGCCGGGGAGCTGTTTTTT. Amino acid sequence: CASSMGAGELFF. The V gene is TRBV11-2, the J gene TRBJ2-2; D is tentatively TRBD1 or TRBD2 (5 bases each). Germline V lookup: CDR1 SGHAT, CDR2 FQNNGV. Trimming cost V 8 bases and J 6 bases, with 10 bases left between them. This CDR3 comprises 12 residues.

This clonotype was seen more than once but under ten times. The V gene is TRBV12-3 or TRBV12-4, the J gene TRBJ1-2, with a possible D match to TRBD1 (6 bases). This CDR3 contains 12 residues. The V end lost 3 bases, the J end lost 8 bases, and 10 bases lay between the germline ends. The CDR3 loop is CASSFSGAGYTF. In DNA, the CDR3 is TGTGCCAGCAGTTTTTCGGGGGCAGGCTACACCTTC.

CDR3 bases: TGCGCCAGCAGCTCGCCCCAGGTCCCATGGCGGGAGCTGTTTTTT. It is translated as CASSSPQVPWRELFF. This chain connects TRBV5-1 to TRBJ2-2; D not certain. The germline gives CDR1 SGHRS, CDR2 YFSETQ. This CDR3 region has 15 residues. V lost 3 bases and J lost 9, with 18 bases in between.

V and J are TRBV29-1 and TRBJ2-3, with TRBD2 matching over 8 bases. Germline V gene data show CDR1 as SQVTM and CDR2 as ANQGSEA. V was pared by 5 bases and J by 5 bases, with 3 bases of the junction left unmatched. This CDR3 has 12 amino acids. The CDR3 reads CSVSGSGDTQYF. Written as DNA, the CDR3 is TGCAGCGTTAGCGGGAGTGGAGATACGCAGTATTTT.

This clonotype has a handful of counts. The genes are TRBV6-2 or TRBV6-3 and TRBJ2-1, with TRBD2 matching over 10 bases. The CDR3 loop spans 14 amino acids. V shed 5 bases, J shed 6 bases, and the junction held 4 bases outside the gene matches. CDR1 and CDR2 from the germline V gene are MNHEY and SVGEGT. The DNA for the CDR3 is TGTGCCAGCAGTGGAATAGCGGGAGGCAATGAGCAGTTCTTC. It translates to CASSGIAGGNEQFF.

The V gene is TRBV20-1, the J gene TRBJ1-1; 11 bases agree with TRBD1. Germline values: CDR1 DFQATT, CDR2 SNEGSKA (reference sequence). The J segment lost 4 bases and the V segment lost 3 bases, leaving 7 bases of the junction unmatched. There are 15 residues in the CDR3. This chain's CDR3 is CSARGTGGVVTEAFF. In nucleotides, the CDR3 is TGCAGTGCTAGGGGGACAGGGGGGGTCGTCACTGAAGCTTTCTTT.

This clonotype was found many times. This chain joins TRBV15 and TRBJ1-1; D is unresolved. The CDR3 spans 13 residues. Trimming cost V 5 bases and J 5 bases, with 12 bases left between them. Germline CDR1 is LNHNV and CDR2 is YYDKDF (reference sequence). The CDR3 spells CATSPRRGTEAFF. The CDR3 DNA reads as TGTGCCACCAGCCCGAGACGGGGAACTGAAGCTTTCTTT.

This clonotype was observed a handful of times. This chain uses TRBV6-5 with TRBJ2-5, with D perhaps matching TRBD1 (6 bases). V lost 8 bases and J lost 3, with 13 bases in between. Per germline, CDR1 MNHEY and CDR2 SVGAGI. The CDR3 is 13 amino acids. CDR3 region: CASWTAGKETQYF. DNA of the CDR3: TGTGCCAGCTGGACAGCCGGGAAAGAGACCCAGTACTTC.

This clonotype was observed many times. V is TRBV7-2 and J is TRBJ2-5; D is unresolved. Germline CDR1 and CDR2: SGHTA and FQGNSA. Trimming took off 2 bases at V and 5 bases at J, with 9 bases between the two ends. This CDR3 is built from 13 residues. DNA for the CDR3: TGTGCCAGCAGCTTACTTGGTGCGGAGACCCAGTACTTC. Protein product: CASSLLGAETQYF.

This clonotype has more than one count but fewer than ten. The chain recombines TRBV27 with TRBJ1-5; weak D call: TRBD1 (6 bases). The CDR3 length is 13 residues. Trimming took 7 bases from V and 4 from J, leaving 11 bases between them. Germline CDR1 is MNHEY and CDR2 is SMNVEV (reference sequence). The DNA for the CDR3 is TGTGCCAGCACAGGGGACCCGAATCAGCCCCAGCATTTT. Translation gives CASTGDPNQPQHF.

This clonotype was counted many times. The chain employs TRBV10-2 and TRBJ1-1, with D possibly being TRBD1 (6 bases). Germline V CDR1 and CDR2: WSHSY, SAAADI. The V end was cut by 7 bases, the J end by 6 bases, with 12 bases between. The CDR3 contains 12 residues. CDR3 sequence reads: CASKRGGAEAFF. Written as DNA, the CDR3 is TGCGCCAGCAAGAGGGGGGGGGCTGAAGCTTTCTTT.

This clonotype has a count of ten or more. The chain couples TRBV30 to TRBJ2-1, with D possibly matching TRBD2 (6 bases). This CDR3 has 13 residues. V was clipped by 4 bases and J by 5 bases, with 12 bases between them. Germline V CDR1 and CDR2: GTSNPN, SVGIG (reference sequence). The CDR3 region has the DNA TGTGCCTGGACCCCGGCTAGCGACAATGAGCAGTTCTTC. Residues: CAWTPASDNEQFF.

This clonotype has at least ten counts. The chain joins TRBV29-1 to TRBJ1-4, with D uncertain. V was shortened by 7 bases and J by 4 bases, with 7 bases between the two germline ends. Looked up from germline, CDR1 is SQVTM and CDR2 is ANQGSEA. CDR3 length equals 11 residues. Here the CDR3 reads CSARFNEKLFF. The DNA of the CDR3 is TGCAGCGCCAGGTTTAATGAAAAACTGTTTTTT.

The chain recombines TRBV15 with TRBJ2-1; D ambiguous. V lost 1 base and J lost 6, with 7 bases in between. Germline V gives CDR1 LNHNV, CDR2 YYDKDF (reference sequence). The CDR3 sequence is 13 residues long. CDR3 sequence (DNA): TGTGCCACCAGCAGAGGGGCCCTCAATGAGCAGTTCTTC. Translating it yields CATSRGALNEQFF.

The chain employs TRBV2 and TRBJ2-2; no definite D call. Between the trimmed V and J ends, which lost 0 bases and 6 bases, there was a span of 14 bases. The germline gives CDR1 SNHLY, CDR2 FYNNEI. CDR3 length: 16 residues. The CDR3 DNA sequence: TGTGCCAGCAGTGAAGCATTGGCTAGACGGGCCGGGGAGCTGTTTTTT. This encodes CASSEALARRAGELFF.

At least ten counts were recorded for this clonotype. The J gene is TRBJ1-1, the V gene TRBV12-3 or TRBV12-4; D ambiguous. V lost 4 bases and J lost 1, with 4 bases in between. This CDR3 contains 12 residues. CDR3 nucleotide sequence: TGTGCCAGCAGTTACCAGAACACTGAAGCTTTCTTT. As protein: CASSYQNTEAFF.

Comment on this clonotype: The junction differs from germline at one of its ends, possibly a read error. V usage is TRBV7-9 and J usage is TRBJ1-4; 7 nucleotides line up with TRBD1. Germline V gene data show CDR1 as SEHNR and CDR2 as FQNEAQ (reference sequence). The length of the CDR3 is 14 residues. As DNA, the CDR3 is TGTGCCAGCAGCGCCCAGGGGGTAGGAGAAAAATTGTTTTTT. Its translation: CASSAQGVGEKLFF.

The V gene is TRBV14, the J gene TRBJ2-3, with 7 bases matching TRBD2. The germline CDR1 and CDR2 sequences are SGHDN and FVKESK. The trim removed 0 bases at V and 2 bases at J, leaving 5 bases unmatched. The CDR3 covers 16 residues. The chain's CDR3 is CASSQDRGVNTDTQYF. The CDR3 DNA sequence: TGTGCCAGCAGCCAAGATCGGGGGGTCAACACAGATACGCAGTATTTT.

The chain links TRBV7-9 to TRBJ2-7; D gene ambiguous. CDR3 length equals 13 residues. CDR1 and CDR2 (germline): SEHNR, FQNEAQ (reference sequence). The germline V and J ends were trimmed by 4 bases and 2 bases, with 9 bases remaining between them. The CDR3, as DNA: TGTGCCAGCAGCTCTTACGCTCCCTACGAGCAGTACTTC. This sequence encodes CASSSYAPYEQYF.